This T cell receptor beta chain was recorded in a study of cytomegalovirus exposure and HLA in healthy donors (dated by TCRdb to 2017 to 2019). With respect to the entire study: The 666 repertoires of the first cohort and the roughly 110 validation repertoires were produced on the same platform, according to a later analysis. The study was designed to test whether signatures of past pathogen exposure could be identified by cataloging public T cell receptors. Along with the approximately 700-subject first cohort, a separate validation cohort of over a hundred different subjects was used. To predict cytomegalovirus infection status, the study brought together high-throughput TCR immunosequencing, statistical association of individual TCRs with disease status, and machine learning.

Donors formed part of the validation cohort, which comprised 120 subjects and was distinct from the first cohort of under 750 subjects. Library preparation was by the immunoSEQ multiplex PCR assay. In the authors' own workflow: A statistical classification framework was built to diagnose cytomegalovirus status from the catalog of TCR beta chain sequences. The source is immuneACCESS, and TCRdb retained only in-frame sequences with V and J called. Part of the clones is not carried over; for the studies checked, unresolved V genes explain less than half of this, and the remainder is unexplained. That table supplies the V and J calls and clone size; D and trimming were determined from the DNA. Counted in this sample were 150,000 to 200,000 clones; roughly 82% of them appeared once. Jointly, the top ten make up approximately 1.5% of the sample. About this clone: Its cognate antigen has yet to be identified. No much larger clone exists at a distance of one base, and base qualities are not known.

CDR1 and CDR2 were assigned from the germline V gene as KGHSH and LQKENI. The CDR3 numbers 17 residues from cysteine through phenylalanine. Only the CDR3 portion is preserved as DNA: 51 bases, with reading frame beginning at the first base. Trimming leaves V shorter by 4 bases and J shorter by 4 bases, with the junction holding 10 bases beyond the gene matches. Broad study findings and their caveats: Of the cluster scores, 85% to 95% were above 0 in a later analysis, which found that TCRs clustered in the first cohort also tended to co-occur in the 120 validation repertoires. In both the original and validation cohorts, the classifier was reported to diagnose cytomegalovirus status with high specificity and sensitivity. The authors suggested that the approach could potentially be generalized to other disease states and immunological phenotypes. The validation cohort had no HLA typing available for a later analysis, so co-occurrence within that cohort was assessed over all 130 or so repertoires. Across donors, most TCR sequences were observed very rarely, whereas some public TCRs were present in many individuals. In vitro tests confirmed that a few of the cytomegalovirus-associated TCR beta chains recognize cytomegalovirus antigens. In the study, 150 to 200 TCR beta chains were listed as associated with cytomegalovirus.

The sequence was obtained from a woman younger than 30 in good health and CMV-seronegative. Here the chain combines TRBV18 and TRBJ1-2; the junction holds 12 bases that match TRBD1. The sequencing sample was made of PBMCs. CDR3 reads: CASSLTGTGGLGYGYTF. The DNA sequence follows: TGTGCCAGCTCACTTACCGGGACAGGGGGCCTGGGCTATGGCTACACCTTC.